The next 5 T cell receptor beta chains were all read from a single sample in a study of blood T cells in healthy people across ages. Alongside a J-beta primer mix, a sample-barcoded 5' primer served in a second PCR lasting about 7 to 11 cycles. TCRdb re-analysed the 5' RACE reads in MiXCR, keeping a single row per CDR3 protein. Among around 1,000,000 distinct CDR3 sequences listed, less than 25% were seen once. The same sample was also used in a study of T cells of mothers and their children.

Sequencing used blood. The receptors were sampled from a girl aged 2-9 years in good health.

This chain connects TRBV14 to TRBJ1-1; D not resolved. Germline CDR1 is SGHDN and CDR2 is FVKESK. Trimming took 1 base from V and 7 from J, leaving 13 bases between them. The CDR3 sequence is 14 residues long. The CDR3 spells CASSQVMGSFEAFF. The CDR3, as DNA: TGTGCCAGCAGCCAAGTTATGGGGTCCTTTGAAGCTTTCTTT. The full variable domain, completed using reference TRBV14 and TRBJ1-1, is EAGVTQFPSHSVIEKGQTVTLRCDPISGHDNLYWYRRVMGKEIKFLLHFVKESKQDESGMPNNRFLAERTGGTYSTLKVQPAELEDSGVYFCASSQVMGSFEAFFGQGTRLTVV.

This clonotype was found once. The genes are TRBV29-1 and TRBJ2-3; TRBD2 matches at 7 bases. Trimming cost V 2 bases and J 4 bases; bases outside gene matches: 6. Germline V gene data show CDR1 as SQVTM and CDR2 as ANQGSEA. The CDR3 consists of 14 residues. CDR3 sequence: CSVERLAVSDTQYF. The CDR3 nucleotides are TGCAGCGTTGAACGCCTAGCGGTGTCAGATACGCAGTATTTT.

The chain links TRBV2 to TRBJ1-2; a weak D match, TRBD1 (5 bases). The CDR3 is 12 residues long. Per germline, CDR1 SNHLY and CDR2 FYNNEI. The V end lost 2 bases, the J end lost 8 bases, and 9 bases lay between the germline ends. CDR3 region: CASSERGVGYTF. The CDR3 nucleotides read TGTGCCAGCAGTGAACGGGGCGTCGGCTACACCTTC.

This clonotype was seen a handful of times. The rearrangement uses TRBV4-2 and TRBJ1-1, with TRBD1 as a possible D gene (5 bases). Germline V gene data show CDR1 as LGHNA and CDR2 as YNFKEQ. The CDR3 is 16 amino acids. Trimming shortened V by 2 bases and J by 0 bases, and 13 bases separated the two germline ends. CDR3 protein: CASSQTRNRMNTEAFF. CDR3 DNA: TGTGCCAGCAGCCAAACACGCAACAGGATGAACACTGAAGCTTTCTTT.

The rearrangement joins TRBV7-2 to TRBJ2-1, with TRBD1 as a possible D gene (6 bases). Trimming removed 11 bases at V and 7 bases at J, with 21 bases between. This CDR3 comprises 14 residues. Germline CDR1 reads SGHTA; CDR2 reads FQGNSA. CDR3 loop: CAGHRVTLVNEQFF. CDR3 nucleotide sequence: TGTGCCGGTCACAGGGTGACATTGGTTAATGAGCAGTTCTTC.